The present entry profiles one T cell receptor (beta chain) with its context. A read error may produce the germline difference seen at one junction end. The sample comes from a study of T cell repertoires in cytomegalovirus infection. Study details: CMV infection and matching HLA type were both indicated by public TCR beta signatures.

In TCRdb, the reads were re-called with MiXCR into one record per CDR3 protein. Counted here are around 740,000 distinct CDR3 sequences, under 40% occurring once; the ten biggest clones make up around 2.6%. The CDR3 has 15 amino acids. The V gene's germline CDR1 is LGHNA and CDR2 YNFKEQ. The sequenced sample was PBMCs. The receptor was derived from a human donor in good health (CMV status not recorded). Some clones in this sample may be carry-over from other donors' samples. V and J are TRBV4-2 and TRBJ2-2, with 7 nucleotides matching TRBD2. The CDR3 nucleotides read TGTGCCAGCAGCCAAGAACTAGCGAAAACCGGGGAGCTGTTTTTT. Its protein product is CASSQELAKTGELFF.